A single T cell receptor (beta chain) is shown here with its context. This clonotype was recorded a few times. It lacks a known antigen. Within one base of it there is no much larger clone, and no base qualities were kept. The data derive from a study of post-analysis software for immune sequencing data (dated by TCRdb to about 2015). Regarding the complete study: Disease courses on record covered relapsing-remitting, secondary progressive and progressive-relapsing multiple sclerosis, though some patients had no subtype annotation. The patient repertoires were compared against 11 previously published healthy control repertoires obtained from donors aged about 6 to 27 years. A subset of samples was prepared in parallel using single-end sample barcoding, then pooled and co-amplified after Illumina adapter ligation.

The library was produced with PCR. These reads were obtained on an Illumina HiSeq 2500. To reduce PCR and sequencing biases, unique molecular identifiers were incorporated into the TCR beta cDNA libraries. Every 1 to 10 million input T cells yielded approximately 500,000 cDNA molecules, meaning each molecule approximated one T cell. Patient libraries were prepared and sequenced with the same protocol used for the earlier healthy control dataset. Within a given batch, samples were prepared together, multiplexed and sequenced on the same HiSeq lane. Per the source publication's procedure: Raw barcoded reads were processed with MIGEC, and single-read molecular identifier groups were discarded before consensus assembly and CDR3 extraction. Clonotype tables were post-analysed with VDJtools, normalizing diversity by down-sampling all datasets to the smallest sample size. To correct batch-related cross-sample contamination, repertoire overlap clustering matched CDR3 amino acid sequences but not nucleotide sequences. The public reads were reprocessed in TCRdb via fastp at Q25 and MiXCR, keeping in-frame beta chains. CDR3 protein sequences are deduplicated, and each keeps its most common genes and DNA. TCRdb, not the original authors, processed these V and J calls. The sample table lists some 890,000 distinct CDR3 sequences, approximately 53% of them with a count of one. 4.6% of the sample is taken by the ten largest.

TCR beta repertoires were profiled from peripheral blood of 10 to 15 young patients with multiple sclerosis to demonstrate the VDJtools post-analysis software. The patients with multiple sclerosis were children and adolescents between roughly 6 and 17 years of age. Overall results and qualifications from the work: The control group was slightly older than the multiple sclerosis patient group. Multiple sclerosis patients had significantly lower normalized Chao1 diversity than controls, a result that suggests substantial peripheral T-cell clonal expansion. Strong co-clustering of samples prepared in the same batch was shown by direct clustering with F measure, prompting a batch-effect correction.

The sample comprised blood. This clonotype was sampled from a girl between 5 and 17 years old with multiple sclerosis.

Here the CDR3 is given as CASSLAAGISTDTQYF. The DNA is TGTGCCAGCAGCTTAGCGGCGGGGATCAGCACAGATACGCAGTATTTT. The rearrangement combines TRBV7-2 with TRBJ2-3; possibly the D gene is TRBD2, per 6 matching bases. The germline V gene specifies SGHTA as CDR1 and FQGNSA as CDR2. The junction shows trimming of 0 bases on V and 0 bases on J, plus 10 bases between the germline ends. The CDR3, cysteine through phenylalanine, is 16 amino acids long. Just the 48-base CDR3 DNA is kept, in frame starting at base 1.